This passage covers 3 T cell receptor beta chains from one sample sequenced in a study of cytomegalovirus exposure and HLA in healthy donors (dated by TCRdb to the late 2010s). Receptors were amplified or captured by the immunoSEQ multiplex PCR assay. A mixture of 60 forward primers for TCR Vbeta segments and 13 reverse primers for TCR Jbeta segments was used in the multiplex PCR. TCRdb provides this immuneACCESS table in a form limited to in-frame rearrangements. Some clones are lacking; in checked studies, under half of them reflect an unresolved V gene, and why the rest are absent is not known. The sample table contains 140,000 to 150,000 clones; only one count was recorded for about 71% of them. The biggest ten clones account for roughly 2% of the sample. The sequenced sample was PBMCs. The receptors originated from a woman between 55 and 75 years old in good health and CMV-seropositive.

This sequence joins TRBV27 and TRBJ2-2; 8 bases line up with TRBD2. Germline CDR1 reads MNHEY; CDR2 reads SMNVEV (reference sequence). J gave up 0 bases and V 2 bases, and 2 bases lay outside the gene matches. The CDR3 contains 16 residues. The chain's CDR3 is CASSLLAGTNTGELFF. The CDR3 DNA follows: TGTGCCAGCAGTTTACTAGCGGGTACGAACACCGGGGAGCTGTTTTTT.

The chain links TRBV14 to TRBJ1-2, with D unresolved. V shed 1 base and J shed 4 bases, with 13 bases lying between them. The CDR3 is 15 amino acids. The germline V gene has CDR1 SGHDN and CDR2 FVKESK. The chain's CDR3 is CASSQVAGSLYGYTF. CDR3 nucleotides: TGTGCCAGCAGCCAAGTAGCTGGCAGCCTCTATGGCTACACCTTC. Looking up the rest from reference TRBV14 and TRBJ1-2 gives the full variable domain: EAGVTQFPSHSVIEKGQTVTLRCDPISGHDNLYWYRRVMGKEIKFLLHFVKESKQDESGMPNNRFLAERTGGTYSTLKVQPAELEDSGVYFCASSQVAGSLYGYTFGSGTRLTVV.

This chain connects TRBV28 to TRBJ2-7, with 11 bases that match TRBD2. Germline V gene sequence: CDR1 MDHEN, CDR2 SYDVKM. V gave up 4 bases and J gave up 4 bases; unmatched junction bases: 9. This CDR3 is 16 amino acids long. CDR3 in amino acids: CASSSSGLADQYEQYF. The DNA for the CDR3 is TGTGCCAGCAGTTCCTCGGGACTAGCGGACCAATACGAGCAGTACTTC.